One and the same sample provided the 25 T cell receptor beta chains below, sequenced in a study of blood T cells in healthy people across ages. Together with a sample-barcoded 5' primer, a J-beta primer mix was included in a second PCR lasting about 6 to 11 cycles. TCRdb redid the calling of the 5' RACE reads with MiXCR, one entry per CDR3 protein. The table lists about 590,000 distinct CDR3 sequences, about 30% of them singletons. The sequencing input was blood. The receptors derive from a woman at least 80 years old in good health.

At least ten counts were recorded for this clonotype. The chain links TRBV5-1 to TRBJ2-7; D is unresolved. V was pared by 1 base and J by 0 bases, with 14 bases between. This CDR3 spans 16 amino acids. Germline CDR1 SGHRS, CDR2 YFSETQ. The CDR3 reads CASSLNRGRNSYEQYF. The CDR3, as DNA: TGCGCCAGCAGCTTGAATCGTGGACGTAACTCCTACGAGCAGTACTTC. The full variable domain, completed using reference TRBV5-1 and TRBJ2-7, is KAGVTQTPRYLIKTRGQQVTLSCSPISGHRSVSWYQQTPGQGLQFLFEYFSETQRNKGNFPGRFSGRQFSNSRSEMNVSTLELGDSALYLCASSLNRGRNSYEQYFGPGTRLTVT.

This chain joins TRBV5-1 and TRBJ1-1; TRBD1 matches 9 bases. CDR1 and CDR2 from the germline V gene are SGHRS and YFSETQ. The CDR3 has 15 amino acids. V was clipped by 4 bases and J by 0 bases; unmatched bases: 4. Here the CDR3 reads CASSGGTGLNTEAFF. The CDR3 region has the DNA TGCGCCAGCAGCGGCGGGACAGGGCTGAACACTGAAGCTTTCTTT. The full variable domain, completed using reference TRBV5-1 and TRBJ1-1, is KAGVTQTPRYLIKTRGQQVTLSCSPISGHRSVSWYQQTPGQGLQFLFEYFSETQRNKGNFPGRFSGRQFSNSRSEMNVSTLELGDSALYLCASSGGTGLNTEAFFGQGTRLTVV.

The J gene is TRBJ2-5, the V gene TRBV24-1; D is unresolved. The CDR3 extends over 15 amino acids. Trimming stripped 4 bases from V and 5 bases from J, with 16 bases between. Looked up from germline, CDR1 is KGHDR and CDR2 is SFDVKD. The CDR3 DNA follows: TGTGCCACCAGTGACCGTTCCCTATCGGGCGAGACCCAGTACTTC. Encoded protein: CATSDRSLSGETQYF.

This clonotype was observed a few times. A read error may be the cause here, since a much bigger clone is one base away. The chain carries TRBV6-6 and TRBJ2-1; 8 positions agree with TRBD2. The DNA end is more similar to TRBJ2-7, so the J call may be wrong. This CDR3 contains 15 residues. Germline V gene lookup returns CDR1 MNHNY and CDR2 SVGAGI (reference sequence). The CDR3 here is CASSYSGESYNEQYF. CDR3 DNA: TGTGCCAGCAGTTATAGCGGGGAATCCTACAATGAGCAGTACTTC.

This clonotype was observed many times. The J gene is TRBJ2-7, the V gene TRBV20-1; D call uncertain. Germline-derived CDR1 and CDR2 are DFQATT and SNEGSKA (reference sequence). The V end was cut by 0 bases, the J end by 5 bases, with 17 bases between. The CDR3 spans 15 residues. DNA for the CDR3: TGCAGTGCTAGAGAGGGGTGGGCCAGCACCCACGAGCAGTACTTC. Translation gives CSAREGWASTHEQYF.

This clonotype was seen more than once but under ten times. The rearrangement uses TRBV10-3 and TRBJ2-7; D unresolved. Per germline, CDR1 ENHRY and CDR2 SYGVKD. Trimming left V 2 bases short and J 0 bases short, with 8 bases between. The CDR3 is 14 residues long. The CDR3 coding sequence is TGTGCCATCAGTGAGGGGTCGGTCTCCTACGAGCAGTACTTC. Its protein product is CAISEGSVSYEQYF.

This clonotype was seen repeatedly, ten times or more. The rearrangement joins TRBV7-2 to TRBJ2-5; 10 nucleotides agree with TRBD2. The CDR3 length is 14 residues. With V trimmed by 4 bases and J by 7 bases, 6 bases remained unmatched. Per germline, CDR1 SGHTA and CDR2 FQGNSA. CDR3 amino acids: CASSSAGGLWTQYF. Here the CDR3 DNA reads TGTGCCAGCAGCTCAGCGGGGGGGCTATGGACCCAGTACTTC.

This clonotype was counted many times. J is TRBJ1-6 and V is TRBV7-2, with a tentative D call TRBD1 (5 bases). The length of the CDR3 is 15 residues. Trimming removed 5 bases at V and 7 bases at J, with 15 bases between. In germline, CDR1 is SGHTA, CDR2 FQGNSA. The CDR3 DNA follows: TGTGCCAGCAGCCCGGGACTGGGGGAGAATTCACCCCTCCACTTT. It codes for CASSPGLGENSPLHF.

This chain uses TRBV20-1 with TRBJ1-2; 9 bases are a match to TRBD1. The CDR3 has 11 amino acids. CDR1 DFQATT and CDR2 SNEGSKA come from the germline V gene (reference sequence). Unmatched junction bases numbered 4, after V lost 6 bases and J lost 8 bases. The CDR3 coding sequence is TGCAGTGCAACAGGGGGCAGCGGCTACACCTTC. Translation: CSATGGSGYTF.

This clonotype was observed at least ten times. The V and J genes are TRBV5-1 and TRBJ2-5; the D gene is possibly TRBD1 (5 bases). Trimming cost V 4 bases and J 2 bases, with 18 bases left between them. The germline CDR1 and CDR2 sequences are SGHRS and YFSETQ. The CDR3 has 16 amino acids. CDR3 in DNA: TGCGCCAGCAGCCTCCAATCATTGACAGTGCAAGAGACCCAGTACTTC. As protein: CASSLQSLTVQETQYF.

This clonotype has at least ten counts. This chain uses TRBV12-3 or TRBV12-4 with TRBJ2-3; D is undetermined. The CDR3 extends over 14 amino acids. V gave up 6 bases and J gave up 4 bases, with 14 bases separating them. The CDR3 nucleotides are TGTGCCAGCAGCCTAGGTGGGTCAGCAGATACGCAGTATTTT. This gives the protein CASSLGGSADTQYF.

This clonotype has at least ten counts. V and J are TRBV2 and TRBJ2-5, with D perhaps TRBD2 (6 bases). Germline loops: CDR1 SNHLY, CDR2 FYNNEI. This CDR3 has 13 amino acids. V lost 4 bases and J lost 3, with 9 bases in between. The CDR3 nucleotides read TGTGCCAGCAGTGTGACTAGTAAAGAGACCCAGTACTTC. This codes for CASSVTSKETQYF.

This clonotype was found a few times. The rearrangement joins TRBV20-1 to TRBJ2-2, with 13 nucleotides matching TRBD2. The CDR3 runs 17 residues. After removal of 4 bases from V and 6 bases from J, the junction contained 11 bases not matched to a gene. Germline V lookup: CDR1 DFQATT, CDR2 SNEGSKA (reference sequence). The CDR3: CSANAETSGGAPGELFF. The CDR3, as DNA: TGCAGTGCTAATGCCGAAACTAGCGGGGGGGCCCCCGGGGAGCTGTTTTTT.

This clonotype appeared a few times. The V call is TRBV9, the J call TRBJ1-4; D gene unclear. Trimming removed 4 bases at V and 5 bases at J, with 9 bases between. This CDR3 is 13 amino acids long. The germline gives CDR1 SGDLS, CDR2 YYNGEE. CDR3 sequence (DNA): TGTGCCAGCAGCCCCCGACCCAATGAAAAACTGTTTTTT. Protein sequence: CASSPRPNEKLFF. The full variable domain, its missing parts supplied by reference TRBV9 and TRBJ1-4, is DSGVTQTPKHLITATGQRVTLRCSPRSGDLSVYWYQQSLDQGLQFLIQYYNGEERAKGNILERFSAQQFPDLHSELNLSSLELGDSALYFCASSPRPNEKLFFGSGTQLSVL.

This clonotype was detected only a few times. The chain links TRBV30 to TRBJ1-4, with D unclear. CDR1 GTSNPN and CDR2 SVGIG come from the germline V gene (reference sequence). The CDR3 runs to 13 residues. V lost 3 bases and J 3 bases, leaving 8 bases between the germline ends. The CDR3 DNA follows: TGTGCCTGGAGACGCGGGGCTAATGAAAAACTGTTTTTT. Translated: CAWRRGANEKLFF.

Points on this clonotype: This may be a read error: a much more frequent sequence differs by one nucleotide. The J gene is TRBJ1-2, the V gene TRBV12-3 or TRBV12-4; D remains unclear. CDR3 length: 14 residues. V was clipped by 4 bases and J by 7 bases, with 16 bases between them. The CDR3 DNA sequence: TGTGCCAGCAGTTCTGCGGGAGGTCCGGGTGGCTACACCTTC. Translating gives CASSSAGGPGGYTF.

The table lists this clonotype with a count of one. This chain links TRBV6-2 or TRBV6-3 with TRBJ2-7, with D hard to call. This CDR3 contains 12 residues. Germline V gives CDR1 MNHEY, CDR2 SVGEGT. Trimming stripped 4 bases from V and 9 bases from J, with 13 bases between. CDR3 DNA: TGTGCCAGCAGTTCCTCGCAGCAGGCGCAGTACTTC. This encodes CASSSSQQAQYF.

This clonotype was picked up many times. The V gene is TRBV15, the J gene TRBJ2-3; D unclear. The CDR3 extends over 12 amino acids. The germline gives CDR1 LNHNV, CDR2 YYDKDF (reference sequence). V lost 2 bases and J lost 3, with 3 bases in between. The CDR3 bases are TGTGCCACCAGCAGAACAACAGATACGCAGTATTTT. It codes for CATSRTTDTQYF.

The J gene is TRBJ2-5, the V gene TRBV29-1; possibly TRBD1 for D (5 bases). This CDR3 spans 13 amino acids. The V gene's germline CDR1 is SQVTM and CDR2 ANQGSEA. Trimming left V 7 bases short and J 2 bases short, with 14 bases between. CDR3 DNA: TGCAGCGACCTTGAGGCAGGGCAAGAGACCCAGTACTTC. Its translation: CSDLEAGQETQYF. The full variable domain, in which reference TRBV29-1 and TRBJ2-5 provide the parts outside the CDR3, is SAVISQKPSRDICQRGTSLTIQCQVDSQVTMMFWYRQQPGQSLTLIATANQGSEATYESGFVIDKFPISRPNLTFSTLTVSNMSPEDSSIYLCSDLEAGQETQYFGPGTRLLVL.

In its sample, this clonotype was seen many times. The chain links TRBV7-2 to TRBJ2-7, with 8 bases aligning to TRBD1. This CDR3 region has 15 residues. CDR1 is SGHTA, CDR2 FQGNSA, per germline. V shed 1 base and J 3 bases; nucleotides not matched to a gene: 5. CDR3 protein: CASSLGQGAFYEQYF. The CDR3 DNA follows: TGTGCCAGCAGCTTAGGGCAGGGGGCTTTCTACGAGCAGTACTTC.

This clonotype has ten or more counts. V usage is TRBV5-6 and J usage is TRBJ2-4, with D possibly TRBD2 on 6 matching bases. Trimming took 3 bases from V and 8 from J, leaving 18 bases between them. The CDR3 length is 15 residues. Germline loops: CDR1 SGHDT, CDR2 YYEEEE. CDR3: CASSSGTQLRDIQYF. In DNA form, the CDR3 reads TGTGCCAGCAGCTCGGGGACTCAGCTAAGGGACATTCAGTACTTC.

The CDR3 region has the DNA TGCGCCAGCAGTCAAGATCACAGGTACTTC. The encoded protein is CASSQDHRYF. J is TRBJ2-5 and V is TRBV23-1; D uncertain. TRBV23-1 belongs to the ORF category, with a function that is uncertain. This CDR3 is 10 amino acids long. With 2 bases removed from V and 13 bases from J, the gap between germline ends came to 8 bases.

Concerning this clonotype: A read error is possible here, since a much larger clone lies one base away. This chain connects TRBV6-1 to TRBJ2-1, with 7 bases aligning to TRBD1. This CDR3 region has 14 residues. Germline CDR1 and CDR2: MNHNS and SASEGT. Trimming removed 7 bases from V and 7 bases from J; junction bases left unmatched: 10. The CDR3 loop is CASMGTAIRNEQFF. In DNA form, the CDR3 reads TGTGCCAGCATGGGGACAGCAATTAGGAATGAGCAGTTCTTC.

Regarding this clonotype: This may arise from a read error, as a much more abundant clone is one base away. Here the CDR3 reads CASSWGSGSRGQYF. As DNA, the CDR3 is TGCGCCAGCAGCTGGGGTAGCGGGAGTCGAGGGCAGTACTTC. The chain links TRBV5-1 to TRBJ2-7; 9 nucleotides line up with TRBD2. The trim removed 3 bases at V and 9 bases at J, leaving 10 bases unmatched. The CDR3 is 14 residues long. Germline V lookup: CDR1 SGHRS, CDR2 YFSETQ.

The chain combines TRBV2 with TRBJ2-7, with D maybe TRBD1 (5 bases). Germline values: CDR1 SNHLY, CDR2 FYNNEI. V lost 6 bases and J 3 bases, leaving 12 bases between the germline ends. The CDR3 is made up of 13 amino acids. In DNA form, the CDR3 reads TGTGCCAGCAGGGGCAGGGCGGACTACGAGCAGTACTTC. Its protein product is CASRGRADYEQYF.